Shown below are 14 T cell receptor beta chains from a single sample sequenced in a study of blood T cell repertoires in COVID-19. Assay used: immunoSEQ multiplex PCR; TCRdb lists only in-frame clones, some missing. The table has some 110,000 clones, about four fifths seen once. Sequenced sample: peripheral blood. The receptors stem from a woman in her 70s with acute or convalescent COVID-19.

The J gene is TRBJ2-7, the V gene TRBV28, with TRBD2 matching 10 bases. From germline, CDR1 is MDHEN and CDR2 SYDVKM. The ends lost 2 bases at V and 4 bases at J; junction bases unmatched: 8. This CDR3 comprises 16 residues. The CDR3 loop reads CASSLLAGAPTYEQYF. CDR3 sequence (DNA): TGTGCCAGCAGTTTACTAGCGGGAGCCCCTACTTACGAGCAGTACTTC.

The chain has TRBV14 and TRBJ2-1; the match to TRBD1 covers 10 bases. V trimming: 0 bases; J trimming: 7 bases; junction bases outside the gene matches: 12. This CDR3 has 18 amino acids. Germline V CDR1 and CDR2: SGHDN, FVKESK. The CDR3 sequence: CASSQDARWDRGVNEQFF. CDR3 nucleotides: TGTGCCAGCAGCCAAGATGCCCGGTGGGACAGGGGAGTTAATGAGCAGTTCTTC.

The rearrangement joins TRBV27 to TRBJ1-5, with no clear D. V was shortened by 4 bases and J by 3 bases, with 16 bases between the two germline ends. In germline, CDR1 is MNHEY, CDR2 SMNVEV (reference sequence). This CDR3 is 16 amino acids long. CDR3 protein: CASSYPPGRPNQPQHF. The CDR3 nucleotides are TGTGCCAGCAGTTACCCGCCCGGGAGGCCCAATCAGCCCCAGCATTTT.

The chain uses TRBV4-1 and TRBJ2-3; unclear D gene. Trimming left V 1 base short and J 0 bases short, with 11 bases between. The CDR3 sequence is 16 residues long. Germline CDR1 MGHRA, CDR2 YSYEKL. The CDR3 region is CASSQGLGSSTDTQYF. The CDR3 nucleotides are TGCGCCAGCAGCCAAGGGCTCGGGTCAAGCACAGATACGCAGTATTTT.

This sequence joins TRBV5-1 and TRBJ2-1; a possible D gene is TRBD1 (6 bases). The CDR3 is made up of 13 amino acids. V shed 2 bases and J shed 10 bases, with 13 bases lying between them. The germline V gene encodes CDR1 SGHRS and CDR2 YFSETQ. The CDR3 nucleotides are TGCGCCAGCAGCTTTGGCAGGGACACCGAGCAGTTCTTC. This codes for CASSFGRDTEQFF.

The gene calls are TRBV5-1 and TRBJ2-7; possible D gene TRBD2, 5 bases. V lost 1 base, J lost 6 bases, and 14 bases lay in between. This CDR3 is 14 amino acids long. CDR1 is SGHRS, CDR2 YFSETQ, per germline. The CDR3 sequence: CASSLNSVRGEQYF. In DNA form, the CDR3 reads TGCGCCAGCAGCTTGAACTCCGTTCGGGGCGAGCAGTACTTC.

The chain combines TRBV7-2 with TRBJ2-5, with TRBD1 as a possible D gene (5 bases). Trimming cost V 0 bases and J 5 bases, with 16 bases left between them. This CDR3 comprises 16 residues. Per germline, CDR1 SGHTA and CDR2 FQGNSA. The CDR3 here is CASSLAGADIRETQYF. The CDR3 coding sequence is TGTGCCAGCAGCTTAGCTGGCGCGGACATAAGGGAGACCCAGTACTTC.

The V gene is TRBV29-1, the J gene TRBJ2-2; D unresolved. The CDR3 is 14 residues long. V gave up 4 bases and J gave up 1 base, with 10 bases separating them. Per germline, CDR1 SQVTM and CDR2 ANQGSEA. The CDR3 region has the DNA TGCAGCGTTGCTTCGCCTAAGAACACCGGGGAGCTGTTTTTT. Residues: CSVASPKNTGELFF.

The chain couples TRBV20-1 to TRBJ1-1; TRBD1 is a possible D gene (6 bases). CDR1 and CDR2 from the germline V gene are DFQATT and SNEGSKA (reference sequence). The CDR3 totals 11 residues. Here the CDR3 DNA reads TGCAAGTCACAGGGTGCCACTGAAGCTTTCTTT. Translating gives CKSQGATEAFF.

V usage is TRBV28 and J usage is TRBJ1-1, with 11 bases identical to TRBD1. The V gene's germline CDR1 is MDHEN and CDR2 SYDVKM. The CDR3 spans 13 residues. With 6 bases clipped from V and 3 bases from J, the junction kept 0 bases outside the gene matches. This CDR3 is CASRGQGDTEAFF. The CDR3 DNA sequence: TGTGCCAGCAGGGGACAGGGGGACACTGAAGCTTTCTTT. Variable domain in full (rest from reference TRBV28 and TRBJ1-1): DVKVTQSSRYLVKRTGEKVFLECVQDMDHENMFWYRQDPGLGLRLIYFSYDVKMKEKGDIPEGYSVSREKKERFSLILESASTNQTSMYLCASRGQGDTEAFFGQGTRLTVV.

This chain joins TRBV30 and TRBJ1-2, with D tentatively TRBD1 (5 bases). This CDR3 has 13 residues. Germline V gene lookup returns CDR1 GTSNPN and CDR2 SVGIG (reference sequence). Trimming removed 4 bases at V and 5 bases at J, with 14 bases between. The CDR3 sequence is CAWTPWGGYGYTF. The CDR3 DNA reads as TGTGCCTGGACCCCTTGGGGGGGGTATGGCTACACCTTC.

This clone came up a few times. The chain combines TRBV30 with TRBJ2-7, with D perhaps matching TRBD1 (5 bases). This CDR3 is built from 13 residues. V gave up 3 bases and J gave up 7 bases, with 16 bases separating them. In germline, CDR1 is GTSNPN, CDR2 SVGIG (reference sequence). The CDR3 DNA is TGTGCCTGGAGCGCCGACAGACTTCAGGAGCAGTACTTC. It encodes CAWSADRLQEQYF.

The V call is TRBV7-8, the J call TRBJ1-5; D is possibly TRBD1 (5 bases). Germline V CDR1 and CDR2: SGHVS, FQNEAQ. The V gene lost 2 bases and the J gene lost 4 bases, with 15 bases spanning the gap. This CDR3 is built from 16 residues. The CDR3 bases are TGTGCCAGCAGCTTAAGAGCCCAGGGTATTAATCAGCCCCAGCATTTT. Its protein product is CASSLRAQGINQPQHF.

The rearrangement uses TRBV3-1 (or the pseudogene TRBV3-2) and TRBJ2-1; 9 positions agree with TRBD2. The CDR3 has 15 residues. J was trimmed by 7 bases and V by 0 bases; bases with no gene match: 4. The germline gives CDR1 LGHDT, CDR2 YNNKEL (reference sequence). The CDR3 sequence is CASSQDPSGANEQFF. The CDR3 bases are TGTGCCAGCAGCCAAGATCCTAGCGGGGCTAATGAGCAGTTCTTC.